The rows below give T cell receptor beta chains drawn from one sample of a study of OX40 agonist ivuxolimab in advanced cancers. Libraries were prepared by immunoSEQ multiplex PCR; TCRdb keeps only in-frame clonotypes and omits some of them. The sample consists of approximately 61,000 clones, just over 90% of them appearing once. The material sequenced was CD4+ or CD8+ T cells sorted from blood, taken in a trial of the OX40 agonist ivuxolimab. These receptors all stem from an adult with an advanced solid tumor such as melanoma, head and neck, liver or kidney cancer. CDR3s include the opening cysteine and the closing phenylalanine or tryptophan. D genes are given only for firm matches. A row's size may be missing; if present it is once, few, many or a size class.

cdr3_aa	cdr3_nt	v_call	j_call	clone_size	d_call
CASSLEGLTGNEQFF	TGTGCCAGCAGCTTAGAAGGCCTTACAGGGAATGAGCAGTTCTTC	TRBV7-2	TRBJ2-1	-	-
CASSDRDSSTDTQYF	TGTGCCAGTAGTGACCGGGACAGCAGCACAGATACGCAGTATTTT	TRBV19	TRBJ2-3	-	TRBD1
CASSPSGSSYGYTF	TGTGCCAGCAGCCCCTCCGGATCCTCCTATGGCTACACCTTC	TRBV27	TRBJ1-2	-	-
CASSLDRGDGYTF	TGTGCCAGCAGTTTGGACAGGGGAGATGGCTACACCTTC	TRBV27	TRBJ1-2	few	TRBD1
CASSPTTVNEQFF	TGTGCCAGCAGTCCGACGACAGTAAATGAGCAGTTCTTC	TRBV27	TRBJ2-1	-	-
CASSFGGPRETQYF	TGTGCCAGCAGCTTCGGGGGTCCGAGGGAGACCCAGTACTTC	TRBV7-9	TRBJ2-5	-	-
CATLDPGRSGSYNEQFF	TGTGCCACCCTAGACCCGGGCAGATCAGGCTCCTACAATGAGCAGTTCTTC	TRBV11-2	TRBJ2-1	-	-
CASSYRLSEEQFF	TGTGCCAGCAGTTACCGTTTGAGTGAGGAGCAGTTCTTC	TRBV6-5	TRBJ2-1	once	-
CASGQGDEQFF	TGTGCCAGCGGACAGGGCGATGAGCAGTTCTTC	TRBV2	TRBJ2-1	-	TRBD1
CASSPGTEQFF	TGTGCCAGCAGCCCCGGGACAGAGCAGTTCTTC	TRBV5-6	TRBJ2-1	few	-
CSVGGGDQETQYF	TGCAGCGTTGGTGGTGGCGACCAAGAGACCCAGTACTTC	TRBV29-1	TRBJ2-5	-	-
CASSLTPTEIYGYTF	TGTGCCAGCAGCTTAACACCGACAGAGATCTATGGCTACACCTTC	TRBV5-8	TRBJ1-2	-	-
CASSFGLAGDLYEQYF	TGTGCCAGCAGCTTCGGACTAGCGGGGGACCTCTACGAGCAGTACTTC	TRBV5-4	TRBJ2-7	-	TRBD2
CASSTGQGARGEQFF	TGTGCCAGTAGTACCGGACAGGGGGCCCGGGGTGAGCAGTTCTTC	TRBV19	TRBJ2-1	-	TRBD1